The 15 T cell receptor beta chains presented below share a single source sample, sequenced in a study of blood T cells in healthy people across ages. Sample-barcoded 5' priming and a J-beta primer mix drove a second PCR of roughly 6 to 12 cycles. TCRdb redid the calling of the 5' RACE reads with MiXCR, one entry per CDR3 protein. Of about 510,000 distinct CDR3 sequences listed, about 26% are singletons. This same sample was also part of a study on T cells of mothers and their children.

Sequenced input: blood. These receptors were obtained from a boy aged 2-9 years in good health.

The chain carries TRBV5-1 and TRBJ1-6, with 11 nucleotides matching TRBD1. J was trimmed by 10 bases and V by 4 bases; bases with no gene match: 4. This CDR3 contains 14 residues. Germline V lookup: CDR1 SGHRS, CDR2 YFSETQ. The CDR3 coding sequence is TGCGCCAGCAGCGAGGACAGGGGGCACTCACCCCTCCACTTT. Residues: CASSEDRGHSPLHF. Complete variable domain (other parts from reference TRBV5-1 and TRBJ1-6): KAGVTQTPRYLIKTRGQQVTLSCSPISGHRSVSWYQQTPGQGLQFLFEYFSETQRNKGNFPGRFSGRQFSNSRSEMNVSTLELGDSALYLCASSEDRGHSPLHFGNGTRLTVT.

This chain connects TRBV29-1 to TRBJ2-1; the D gene is possibly TRBD1 (5 bases). The better agreement between TRBJ2-7 and the DNA end casts doubt on the J call. This CDR3 has 13 residues. The germline gives CDR1 SQVTM, CDR2 ANQGSEA. In nucleotides, the CDR3 is TGCAGCGTTGCGACAGTGGGCAACGGCGAGCAGTACTTC. Its protein product is CSVATVGNGEQYF.

The gene calls are TRBV7-2 and TRBJ2-3; D unresolved. CDR1 SGHTA and CDR2 FQGNSA come from the germline V gene. V lost 1 base and J 4 bases, leaving 9 bases between the germline ends. CDR3 length equals 14 residues. The CDR3, as DNA: TGTGCCAGCAGCTTAGAAGAGTCATCAGATACGCAGTATTTT. Amino acid sequence: CASSLEESSDTQYF. Based on the CDR3 plus reference TRBV7-2 and TRBJ2-3, the full variable domain is GAGVSQSPSNKVTEKGKDVELRCDPISGHTALYWYRQSLGQGLEFLIYFQGNSAPDKSGLPSDRFSAERTGGSVSTLTIQRTQQEDSAVYLCASSLEESSDTQYFGPGTRLTVL.

This clonotype has a handful of counts. V gene TRBV7-8 combines with J gene TRBJ2-5, with TRBD1 matching over 7 bases. Germline CDR1 is SGHVS and CDR2 is FQNEAQ. V lost 5 bases, J lost 5 bases, and 17 bases stayed unmatched. The CDR3 has 17 residues. For the CDR3, the DNA is TGTGCCAGCAGCGCCCGCCGACAGGGCCCGAAACGGGAGACCCAGTACTTC. It encodes CASSARRQGPKRETQYF.

The sample holds many counts of this clonotype. The genes are TRBV10-3 and TRBJ2-2; perhaps TRBD2 as D (6 bases). This CDR3 region has 16 residues. Germline CDR1 ENHRY, CDR2 SYGVKD. Deletions cut 0 bases from V and 4 bases from J, with 12 bases between. The CDR3 region has the DNA TGTGCCATCAGTGAGTCCCGACTAGACGTCACCGGGGAGCTGTTTTTT. It translates to CAISESRLDVTGELFF.

This chain connects TRBV4-1 to TRBJ1-4; maybe TRBD1 (5 bases). V was cut by 4 bases and J by 2 bases, with 11 bases left in between. Germline CDR1 MGHRA, CDR2 YSYEKL. This CDR3 spans 15 amino acids. The CDR3: CASSLPGATNEKLFF. CDR3 DNA: TGCGCCAGCAGCCTTCCCGGGGCCACTAATGAAAAACTGTTTTTT.

Only a few counts were recorded for this clonotype. V gene TRBV28 combines with J gene TRBJ2-5, with TRBD2 as a possible D gene (6 bases). Germline V CDR1 and CDR2: MDHEN, SYDVKM. The length of the CDR3 is 16 residues. Deletions cut 7 bases from V and 2 bases from J, with 20 bases between. The CDR3 sequence: CASNGPFRGEQETQYF. The DNA of the CDR3 is TGTGCCAGCAACGGACCCTTCCGCGGGGAACAAGAGACCCAGTACTTC.

Concerning this clonotype itself: Since a much larger clone is just one base distant, this may be a read error. The gene calls are TRBV7-8 and TRBJ1-1; perhaps TRBD1 as D (6 bases). CDR1 and CDR2 (germline): SGHVS, FQNEAQ. CDR3 length equals 14 residues. The CDR3: CASSLVGGRAETFF. The CDR3 DNA follows: TGTGCCAGCAGCTTGGTAGGGGGTCGGGCTGAAACTTTCTTT.

The chain recombines TRBV6-5 with TRBJ2-3; 11 bases line up with TRBD2. This CDR3 is built from 16 residues. Germline values: CDR1 MNHEY, CDR2 SVGAGI. The V and J ends lost 3 bases and 7 bases, in that order; junction bases with no gene match: 9. This CDR3 is CASSYSGGADGYTQYF. CDR3 in DNA: TGTGCCAGCAGTTATAGCGGGGGGGCCGATGGATATACGCAGTATTTT.

This clonotype was detected many times. J is TRBJ1-4 and V is TRBV9; D gene unclear. The CDR3 sequence is 13 residues long. V was trimmed by 0 bases and J by 7 bases, leaving 7 bases between them. Germline CDR1 SGDLS, CDR2 YYNGEE. The DNA for the CDR3 is TGTGCCAGCAGCGTAGAGAGTGGTGAAAAACTGTTTTTT. Translation: CASSVESGEKLFF.

The chain carries TRBV2 and TRBJ2-5; 12 bases match TRBD2. The last part of the DNA fits TRBJ2-1 better; the J call may be wrong. The germline gives CDR1 SNHLY, CDR2 FYNNEI. This CDR3 spans 15 amino acids. CDR3: CASRGAGLAGGEQFF. As DNA, the CDR3 is TGTGCCAGCAGAGGGGCGGGACTAGCGGGTGGTGAGCAGTTCTTC.

The chain has TRBV12-3 or TRBV12-4 and TRBJ2-5; 7 bases are a match to TRBD2. The DNA end is more similar to TRBJ2-7, so the J call may be wrong. The CDR3 contains 15 residues. CDR3 DNA: TGTGCCAGCAGTTGGGGGGGAAGCGGGGCCTACGAGCAGTACTTC. As protein: CASSWGGSGAYEQYF.

This clonotype was counted only a few times. The junction shows a germline mismatch at one end, possibly a read error. V usage is TRBV7-2 and J usage is TRBJ2-7; a weak D match, TRBD2 (7 bases). This CDR3 is 14 amino acids long. The germline CDR1 and CDR2 sequences are SGHTA and FQGNSA. DNA of the CDR3: TGTGTCAGCAGCTTAGGGGGGGGAGGCTACGAGCAGTACTTC. Encoded protein: CVSSLGGGGYEQYF.

CDR3 bases: TGTGCCAGCAGCCCAACTAGCGGGAGAAGCTCCTACGAGCAGTACTTC. This codes for CASSPTSGRSSYEQYF. The rearrangement joins TRBV3-1 to TRBJ2-7, with 11 nucleotides matching TRBD2. V lost 4 bases and J lost 0; bases outside the gene matches: 5. The germline gives CDR1 LGHDT, CDR2 YNNKEL (reference sequence). This CDR3 is built from 16 residues.

The chain uses TRBV5-1 and TRBJ1-4; 7 bases are shared with TRBD1. Germline values: CDR1 SGHRS, CDR2 YFSETQ. The CDR3 covers 15 residues. The ends lost 2 bases at V and 5 bases at J; junction bases unmatched: 6. The CDR3 DNA reads as TGCGCCAGCAGCTTAGGTGACAGGGCGAATGAAAAACTGTTTTTT. Encoded protein: CASSLGDRANEKLFF.